This T cell receptor (beta chain) was found in a study of blood T cell repertoires in COVID-19. Study background: Whether acute or convalescent, the COVID-19 samples came from the United States, Italy and Spain. Nucleic acid was either cDNA or gDNA, and it came from T cells, B-cell-depleted T cells, or PBMCs.

Patients of the Seattle cohort, enrolled during active infection, were followed longitudinally. From germline, CDR1 is SEHNR and CDR2 FQNEAQ (reference sequence). The CDR3 is 15 amino acids. Unmatched junction bases numbered 4, after V lost 1 base and J lost 4 bases. Authors' methods: Amplification of reference gene primers provided the estimated nucleated cell counts. Some clones are missing from TCRdb's copy, which holds only in-frame ones; the method was immunoSEQ multiplex PCR. That table furnishes V, J and clone size, whereas the DNA furnished D and trimming. The sample shows some 170,000 clones, roughly 84% of them seen only once.

Sequenced input: peripheral blood. This chain joins TRBV7-9 and TRBJ1-2; 9 nucleotides match TRBD1. The TCR sequence derives from a woman in her 40s with COVID-19, enrolled during active disease. CDR3: CASSLVDRGSYGYTF. The CDR3 coding sequence is TGTGCCAGCAGCTTAGTAGACAGGGGGTCCTATGGCTACACCTTC.